The 20 T cell receptor beta chains listed next were all sequenced from one sample in a study of blood T cell repertoires in COVID-19. The data were produced by immunoSEQ multiplex PCR, yet TCRdb's version contains in-frame clones alone and is incomplete. The repertoire holds about 190,000 clones, 84% seen once, with about 20% in the top ten. Material for sequencing was peripheral blood. Receptors originate from a human donor in a cohort sampled during active COVID-19.

The gene calls are TRBV15 and TRBJ2-3; 7 bases align to TRBD2. Unmatched junction bases numbered 11, after V lost 3 bases and J lost 2 bases. This CDR3 contains 17 residues. In germline, CDR1 is LNHNV, CDR2 YYDKDF (reference sequence). CDR3 DNA sequence: TGTGCCACCAGCAGGAAGACTAGCCCGAGCACCACAGATACGCAGTATTTT. This encodes CATSRKTSPSTTDTQYF.

This clone has only one observation. The rearrangement joins TRBV14 to TRBJ2-1; 7 bases are a match to TRBD1. The CDR3 loop spans 17 amino acids. In germline, CDR1 is SGHDN, CDR2 FVKESK. V was pared by 0 bases and J by 2 bases, with 7 bases of the junction left unmatched. The CDR3: CASSQDYRDRAYNEQFF. DNA of the CDR3: TGTGCCAGCAGCCAAGATTACCGGGACAGAGCCTACAATGAGCAGTTCTTC.

The rearrangement uses TRBV3-1 (or the pseudogene TRBV3-2) and TRBJ2-5; D call uncertain. The CDR3 loop spans 12 amino acids. Per the germline V gene, CDR1 is LGHDT and CDR2 is YNNKEL (reference sequence). V lost 2 bases, J lost 2 bases, and 3 bases lay in between. Here the CDR3 reads CASSQIQETQYF. The CDR3 DNA sequence: TGTGCCAGCAGCCAAATACAAGAGACCCAGTACTTC.

This clone appeared a single time. The gene calls are TRBV5-1 and TRBJ2-3; D may be TRBD2 (5 bases). CDR3 length: 16 residues. Looked up from germline, CDR1 is SGHRS and CDR2 is YFSETQ. Between the trimmed V and J ends, which lost 0 bases and 1 base, there was a span of 12 bases. The CDR3 reads CASSLAYGVGTDTQYF. For the CDR3, the DNA is TGCGCCAGCAGCTTGGCCTACGGGGTAGGCACAGATACGCAGTATTTT.

The rearrangement uses TRBV5-8 and TRBJ2-6; D call uncertain. The V and J ends lost 1 base and 0 bases respectively, with 8 bases between them. CDR1 SGHTS and CDR2 YDEGEE come from the germline V gene. This CDR3 spans 16 amino acids. The CDR3 DNA reads as TGTGCCAGCAGCTTGATGCTGAGCTCTGGGGCCAACGTCCTGACTTTC. This translates into CASSLMLSSGANVLTF. The entire variable domain, with the rest obtained from reference TRBV5-8 and TRBJ2-6, is as follows: EAGVTQSPTHLIKTRGQQATLRCSPISGHTSVYWYQQALGLGLQFLLWYDEGEERNRGNFPPRFSGRQFPNYSSELNVNALELEDSALYLCASSLMLSSGANVLTFGAGSRLTVL.

This clone was counted a single time. This chain links TRBV10-3 with TRBJ1-1; D is possibly TRBD1 (6 bases). This CDR3 spans 13 amino acids. V was cut by 10 bases and J by 1 base, with 13 bases left in between. The germline CDR1 and CDR2 sequences are ENHRY and SYGVKD. This chain's CDR3 is CATEGGRNTEAFF. Here the CDR3 DNA reads TGTGCCACAGAAGGGGGTCGGAACACTGAAGCTTTCTTT.

The chain recombines TRBV2 with TRBJ1-3; no firm D call. With 7 bases removed from V and 0 bases from J, the gap between germline ends came to 13 bases. The V gene's germline CDR1 is SNHLY and CDR2 FYNNEI. This CDR3 is 15 amino acids long. CDR3 nucleotide sequence: TGTGCCAGCACCCCCGAACTGTTCTCTGGAAACACCATATATTTT. Translated: CASTPELFSGNTIYF.

This chain uses TRBV11-3 with TRBJ2-1; D is possibly TRBD1 (5 bases). The CDR3 covers 14 residues. Trimming shortened V by 5 bases and J by 6 bases, and 14 bases separated the two germline ends. Germline loops: CDR1 SGHNT, CDR2 YENEEA. The CDR3 is CASSGRDSINEQFF. CDR3 in DNA: TGTGCCAGCAGCGGAAGAGACAGTATCAATGAGCAGTTCTTC.

The chain joins TRBV7-3 to TRBJ2-3, with 10 bases identical to TRBD1. The CDR3 loop spans 15 amino acids. V lost 8 bases and J lost 4; bases outside the gene matches: 9. The germline CDR1 and CDR2 sequences are SGHTA and FQGTGA. The CDR3 DNA reads TGTGCCAGCTCCTTAGGGACAGGGGCCCCAGATACGCAGTATTTT. This codes for CASSLGTGAPDTQYF.

This rearrangement joins TRBV5-8 to TRBJ2-3; D remains unclear. CDR3 length: 15 amino acids. V lost 2 bases and J 0 bases, leaving 10 bases between the germline ends. Looked up from germline, CDR1 is SGHTS and CDR2 is YDEGEE. CDR3 sequence: CASSLSQISTDTQYF. For the CDR3, the DNA is TGTGCCAGCAGCTTATCACAGATTAGCACAGATACGCAGTATTTT. The full variable domain, rest sourced from reference TRBV5-8 and TRBJ2-3, is EAGVTQSPTHLIKTRGQQATLRCSPISGHTSVYWYQQALGLGLQFLLWYDEGEERNRGNFPPRFSGRQFPNYSSELNVNALELEDSALYLCASSLSQISTDTQYFGPGTRLTVL.

This chain joins TRBV6-5 and TRBJ1-1; possible D gene TRBD1, 5 bases. The germline V gene encodes CDR1 MNHEY and CDR2 SVGAGI. The CDR3 runs to 14 residues. The V and J ends lost 11 bases and 2 bases respectively, with 18 bases between them. CDR3 in amino acids: CASTGGTSNTEAFF. The CDR3 DNA reads TGTGCCTCAACGGGTGGGACTTCTAACACTGAAGCTTTCTTT.

This chain connects TRBV6-2 or TRBV6-3 to TRBJ1-5, with D uncertain. The CDR3 is 13 residues long. CDR1 is MNHEY and CDR2 is SVGEGT in the germline V gene. V was pared by 2 bases and J by 11 bases, with 13 bases between. CDR3 sequence (DNA): TGTGCCAGCAGTTACACGTCCCCGAGCGCCCAGCATTTT. Translation: CASSYTSPSAQHF.

The chain couples TRBV10-3 to TRBJ1-3, with a tentative D call TRBD1 (5 bases). The germline gives CDR1 ENHRY, CDR2 SYGVKD. Deletions cut 6 bases from V and 6 bases from J, with 18 bases between. This CDR3 has 15 amino acids. This CDR3 reads CAISGGERGANTIYF. CDR3 bases: TGTGCCATCAGCGGGGGGGAAAGGGGCGCAAACACCATATATTTT.

This clone was detected a few times. The V and J genes are TRBV5-1 and TRBJ1-6; D ambiguous. V was pared by 0 bases and J by 9 bases, with 13 bases between. CDR1 and CDR2 (germline): SGHRS, YFSETQ. The CDR3 runs 15 residues. The CDR3 sequence: CASSLGQELVSPLHF. The CDR3 DNA reads TGCGCCAGCAGCTTGGGGCAGGAACTCGTTTCACCCCTCCACTTT.

The chain combines TRBV19 with TRBJ2-5, with 7 bases fitting TRBD2. J was trimmed by 4 bases and V by 5 bases; bases with no gene match: 4. The germline CDR1 and CDR2 sequences are LNHDA and SQIVND (reference sequence). The CDR3 totals 13 residues. CDR3 sequence: CASSEIAGETQYF. The CDR3 DNA reads as TGTGCCAGTAGTGAAATAGCGGGAGAGACCCAGTACTTC.

This clone appeared a single time. The CDR3, as DNA: TGTGCCAGCTCACCAAACGGAGGGGGCGGGCAGCCCCAGCATTTT. It is translated as CASSPNGGGGQPQHF. This chain uses TRBV18 with TRBJ1-5; 7 bases map to TRBD1. Germline lookup yields CDR1 KGHSH and CDR2 LQKENI. V was pared by 2 bases and J by 7 bases, with 8 bases of the junction left unmatched. The CDR3 runs to 15 residues.

The rearrangement uses TRBV6-6 and TRBJ2-4; TRBD1 agrees at 7 bases. V gave up 7 bases and J gave up 7 bases; unmatched junction bases: 10. The CDR3 has 14 residues. CDR1 and CDR2 from the germline V gene are MNHNY and SVGAGI (reference sequence). The CDR3 nucleotides read TGTGCCAGCAAAGCCAGACAGGGAAGGAACATTCAGTACTTC. Protein: CASKARQGRNIQYF.

V and J are TRBV5-1 and TRBJ1-5, with D uncertain. V lost 0 bases to trimming and J lost 1 base, with 5 bases between them. The CDR3 length is 14 residues. Germline CDR1 reads SGHRS; CDR2 reads YFSETQ. CDR3 region: CASSLAGSNQPQHF. CDR3 DNA: TGCGCCAGCAGCTTGGCAGGCAGCAATCAGCCCCAGCATTTT.

This clone was counted once. This chain links TRBV5-6 with TRBJ1-1; D remains ambiguous. There are 14 residues in the CDR3. V shed 0 bases and J shed 1 base, with 7 bases lying between them. Germline CDR1 and CDR2: SGHDT and YYEEEE. The CDR3 spells CASSLVLGNTEAFF. DNA for the CDR3: TGTGCCAGCAGCTTGGTACTAGGGAACACTGAAGCTTTCTTT.

The gene calls are TRBV6-1 and TRBJ1-4; 7 nucleotides match TRBD1. Germline lookup yields CDR1 MNHNS and CDR2 SASEGT. The V segment lost 3 bases and the J segment 4 bases; nucleotides outside the gene matches: 5. CDR3 length: 15 amino acids. CDR3 nucleotide sequence: TGTGCCAGCAGTGACGGGGGACAGTTTAATGAAAAACTGTTTTTT. Its protein product is CASSDGGQFNEKLFF.